The present T cell receptor (beta chain) was sequenced within a study of technical replicates of blood from several donors. Sequencing used immunoSEQ multiplex PCR; TCRdb keeps in-frame clones, though not all of them. This sample has about 15,000 clones, with around 87% found just once. This CDR3 is 15 amino acids long. V was shortened by 5 bases and J by 6 bases, with 17 bases between the two germline ends. Germline-derived CDR1 and CDR2 are SSHAT and FNYEAQ (reference sequence). The source is a human donor in good health. The sequencing sample was made of PBMCs. The V gene is TRBV7-7, the J gene TRBJ2-1; D not resolved. CDR3 nucleotide sequence: TGTGCCAGCAGCAGCAATGAGGTTGCGGTCAATGAGCAGTTCTTC. This sequence encodes CASSSNEVAVNEQFF. The variable domain in full, completed from reference TRBV7-7 and TRBJ2-1, reads GAGVSQSPRYKVTKRGQDVTLRCDPISSHATLYWYQQALGQGPEFLTYFNYEAQPDKSGLPSDRFSAERPEGSISTLTIQRTEQRDSAMYRCASSSNEVAVNEQFFGPGTRLTVL.